This entry concerns a single T cell receptor (beta chain). Antigen unknown. The CDR3 length is 15 residues. From germline, CDR1 is MDHEN and CDR2 SYDVKM. The record originates from a study of monozygotic twins with inflammatory bowel disease. Study conclusions and caveats: Patient repertoires may have gained variability from differing immunosuppressive treatments. Twins with IBD had fewer clonotypes in common with others than healthy twins, particularly during disease activity.

Addition of UMIs with a 6-nucleotide sample barcode was achieved by template switching. TCRdb reprocessed the 5' RACE reads, with one entry per CDR3 protein and no DNA. The table for this sample gives around 99,000 distinct CDR3 sequences. The origin of this receptor is a human donor with ulcerative colitis or Crohn's disease, or a healthy co-twin of an affected twin (not recorded which). The chain has TRBV28 and TRBJ2-7; TCRdb gives TRBD2 as the D gene, but with no DNA this cannot be confirmed. Material: blood. CDR3 protein: CASTLGLAPGYEQYF.